This TCR beta chain was retrieved from a study of CD8+ T cells in alopecia areata. At the level of the study: By percentage of affected scalp area, the severity of treated patients was scored.

Following extraction, RNA underwent reverse transcription to cDNA, which served as the sequencing template. Profiling relied on immunoSEQ multiplex PCR, and the TCRdb table lists in-frame clones only, not all of them. The table lists 4,500 to 5,000 clones, approximately 89% of them singletons. Germline CDR1 and CDR2: SGHRS and YFSETQ. This CDR3 is 14 amino acids long. V lost 6 bases to trimming and J lost 3 bases; unmatched junction nucleotides: 7. The treatment was: oral pan-JAK inhibitor, 5-10 mg twice daily. Peripheral blood and lesional scalp punch biopsies came from alopecia areata patients. Sample: skin, taken at week 4, from a patient treated with tofacitinib. V gene TRBV5-1 combines with J gene TRBJ2-7; 9 nucleotides align to TRBD1. This clonotype was sampled from a human donor with alopecia areata. The CDR3 nucleotides read TGCGCCAGCAAATCCGGGACAGGGTTCTACGAGCAGTACTTC. The encoded protein is CASKSGTGFYEQYF.